One TCR beta chain is described in this entry. What it binds is unknown. The PCR employed 60 Vbeta primers together with 13 Jbeta primers. Method: immunoSEQ multiplex PCR; TCRdb's copy keeps in-frame clones and lacks some. The table shows under 150,000 clones, with about four fifths occurring only once. These data come from a study of cytomegalovirus exposure and HLA in healthy donors. Across the whole study: Around 180 million T cells yielded 117 million unique TCR beta sequences in earlier analysis. Study conclusions and caveats: In a later analysis, compared with equally common non-associated chains, HLA-associated beta chains were more expanded.

J lost 6 bases, V lost 4 bases, and 2 bases had no gene match. The CDR3 extends over 13 amino acids. Germline V gene sequence: CDR1 SGHRS, CDR2 YFSETQ. V usage is TRBV5-1 and J usage is TRBJ2-1; 9 positions match TRBD1. The sequence derives from a male donor in good health and CMV-seronegative. Sequenced sample: PBMCs. CDR3 sequence: CASSGTGSNEQFF. For the CDR3, the DNA is TGCGCCAGCAGCGGGACAGGGAGCAATGAGCAGTTCTTC. The entire variable domain, with the rest obtained from reference TRBV5-1 and TRBJ2-1, is as follows: KAGVTQTPRYLIKTRGQQVTLSCSPISGHRSVSWYQQTPGQGLQFLFEYFSETQRNKGNFPGRFSGRQFSNSRSEMNVSTLELGDSALYLCASSGTGSNEQFFGPGTRLTVL.